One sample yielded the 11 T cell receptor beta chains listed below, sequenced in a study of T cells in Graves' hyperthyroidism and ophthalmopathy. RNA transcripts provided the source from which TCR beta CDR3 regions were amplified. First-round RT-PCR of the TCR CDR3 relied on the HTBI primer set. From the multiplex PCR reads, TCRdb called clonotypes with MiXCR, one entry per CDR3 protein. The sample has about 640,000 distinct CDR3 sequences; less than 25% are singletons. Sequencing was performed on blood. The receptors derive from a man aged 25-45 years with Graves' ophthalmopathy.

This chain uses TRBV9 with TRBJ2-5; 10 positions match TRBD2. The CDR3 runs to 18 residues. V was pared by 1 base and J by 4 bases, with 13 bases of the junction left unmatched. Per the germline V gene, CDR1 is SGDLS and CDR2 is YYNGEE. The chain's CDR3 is CASSVSGGLAGVGETQYF. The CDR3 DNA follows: TGTGCCAGCAGCGTAAGTGGTGGGCTAGCGGGAGTAGGAGAGACCCAGTACTTC.

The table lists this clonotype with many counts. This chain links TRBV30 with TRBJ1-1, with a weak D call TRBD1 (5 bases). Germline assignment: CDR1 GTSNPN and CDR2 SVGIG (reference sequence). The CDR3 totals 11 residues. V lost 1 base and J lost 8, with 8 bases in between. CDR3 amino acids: CAWSGGIEAFF. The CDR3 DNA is TGTGCCTGGAGTGGGGGGATCGAAGCTTTCTTT.

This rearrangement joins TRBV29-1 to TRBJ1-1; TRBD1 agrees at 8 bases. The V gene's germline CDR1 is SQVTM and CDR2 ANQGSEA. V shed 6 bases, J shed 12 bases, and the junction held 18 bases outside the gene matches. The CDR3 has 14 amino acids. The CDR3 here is CSVPTADRGGGTFF. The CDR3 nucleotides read TGCAGCGTCCCTACTGCCGACAGGGGAGGTGGAACTTTCTTT.

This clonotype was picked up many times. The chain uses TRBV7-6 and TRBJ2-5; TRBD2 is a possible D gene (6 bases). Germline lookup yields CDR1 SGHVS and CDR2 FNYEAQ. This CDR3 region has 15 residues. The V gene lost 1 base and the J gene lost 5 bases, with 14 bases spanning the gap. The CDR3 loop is CASSLEGGLGETQYF. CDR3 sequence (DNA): TGTGCCAGCAGCTTAGAAGGAGGGCTCGGGGAGACCCAGTACTTC.

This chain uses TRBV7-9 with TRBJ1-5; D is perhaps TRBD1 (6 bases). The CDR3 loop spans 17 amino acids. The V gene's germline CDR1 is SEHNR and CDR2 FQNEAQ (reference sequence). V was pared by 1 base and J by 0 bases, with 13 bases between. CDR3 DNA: TGTGCCAGCAGCTTAGGCCGAGGACAGTTTAGCAATCAGCCCCAGCATTTT. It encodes CASSLGRGQFSNQPQHF.

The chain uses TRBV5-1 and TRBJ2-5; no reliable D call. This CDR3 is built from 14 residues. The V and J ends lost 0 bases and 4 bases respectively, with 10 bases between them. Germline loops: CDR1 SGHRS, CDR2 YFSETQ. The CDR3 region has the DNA TGCGCCAGCAGCTTGGGCCAGGAATTAGAGACCCAGTACTTC. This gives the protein CASSLGQELETQYF.

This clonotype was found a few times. The CDR3 sequence is CASSERRGAGNYGYTF. The DNA of the CDR3 is TGTGCCAGCTCAGAAAGACGGGGCGCAGGAAACTATGGCTACACCTTC. The chain couples TRBV18 to TRBJ1-2; possibly TRBD1 for D (5 bases). This CDR3 has 16 residues. Trimming pared 5 bases from V and 2 bases from J, leaving 18 bases between. The germline V gene encodes CDR1 KGHSH and CDR2 LQKENI.

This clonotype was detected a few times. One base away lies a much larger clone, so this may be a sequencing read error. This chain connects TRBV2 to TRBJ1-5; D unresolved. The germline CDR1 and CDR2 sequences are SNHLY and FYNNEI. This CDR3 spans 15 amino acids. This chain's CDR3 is CASSDQPDSSQPQHF. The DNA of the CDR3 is TGTGCCAGCAGTGACCAGCCTGATAGCAGTCAGCCCCAGCATTTT.

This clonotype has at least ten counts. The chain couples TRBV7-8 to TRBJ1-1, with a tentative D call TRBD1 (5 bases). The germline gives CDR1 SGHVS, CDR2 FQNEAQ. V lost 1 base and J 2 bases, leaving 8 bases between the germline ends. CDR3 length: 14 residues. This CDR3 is CASSLGRDNTEAFF. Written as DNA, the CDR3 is TGTGCCAGCAGCTTAGGCAGGGACAACACTGAAGCTTTCTTT.

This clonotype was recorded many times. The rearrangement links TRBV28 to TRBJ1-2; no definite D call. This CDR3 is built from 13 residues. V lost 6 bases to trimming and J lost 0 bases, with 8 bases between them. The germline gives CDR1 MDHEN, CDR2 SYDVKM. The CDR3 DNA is TGTGCCAGCAGGCCGGTAGCTAACTATGGCTACACCTTC. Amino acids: CASRPVANYGYTF.

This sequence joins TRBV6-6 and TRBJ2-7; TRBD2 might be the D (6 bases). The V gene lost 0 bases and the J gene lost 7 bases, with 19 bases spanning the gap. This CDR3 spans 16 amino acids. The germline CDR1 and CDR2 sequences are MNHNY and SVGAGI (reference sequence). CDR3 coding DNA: TGTGCCAGCAGTTACTCGATGCAACGGGAGCCGGGGGAGCAGTACTTC. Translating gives CASSYSMQREPGEQYF.